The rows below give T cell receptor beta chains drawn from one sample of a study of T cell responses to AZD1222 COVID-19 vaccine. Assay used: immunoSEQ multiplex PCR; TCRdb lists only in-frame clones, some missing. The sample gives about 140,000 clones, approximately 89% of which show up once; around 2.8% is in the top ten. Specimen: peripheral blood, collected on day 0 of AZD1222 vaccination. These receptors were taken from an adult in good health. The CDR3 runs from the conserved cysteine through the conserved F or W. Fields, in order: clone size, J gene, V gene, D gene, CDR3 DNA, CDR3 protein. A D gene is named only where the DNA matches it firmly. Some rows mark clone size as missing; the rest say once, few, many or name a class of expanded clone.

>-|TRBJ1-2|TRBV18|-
TGTGCCAGCTCACTCCTTCACCCACCGATTAACTATGGCTACACCTTC
CASSLLHPPINYGYTF
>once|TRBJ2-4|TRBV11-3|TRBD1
TGTGCCAGCAGCCACCATCCGGGACAGGGAATTGGTCGCGGGAAAAACATTCAGTACTTC
CASSHHPGQGIGRGKNIQYF
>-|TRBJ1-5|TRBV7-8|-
TGTGCCAGCAGCCACCCCAATCAGCCCCAGCATTTT
CASSHPNQPQHF
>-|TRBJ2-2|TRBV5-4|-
TGTGCCAGCAGCTTTGAGGGGAACGGCGGGGAGCTGTTTTTT
CASSFEGNGGELFF
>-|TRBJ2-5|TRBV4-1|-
TGCGCCAGCAGCCAACCCATCCGGGACCACGTTCTCTACTTC
CASSQPIRDHVLYF
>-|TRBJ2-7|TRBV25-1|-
TGTGCCAGCAGTGTTGAGGGTCTGGCCTACGAGCAGTACTTC
CASSVEGLAYEQYF
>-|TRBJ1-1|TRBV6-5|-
TGTGCCAGCAGTTTCGACACAGTGGGCACTGAAGCTTTCTTT
CASSFDTVGTEAFF
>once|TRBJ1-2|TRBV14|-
TGTGCCAGCAGCACGACAGCGCCCTATGGCTACACCTTC
CASSTTAPYGYTF
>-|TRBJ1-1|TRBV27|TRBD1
TGTGCCAGCAGAACCCAAACAGGGGGCTTAACTGAAGCTTTCTTT
CASRTQTGGLTEAFF
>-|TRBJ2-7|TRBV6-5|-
TGTGCCACCGCATACTCCTACGAGCAGTACTTC
CATAYSYEQYF
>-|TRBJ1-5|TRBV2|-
TGTGCCAGCAGCGGACAGATTAGCAATCAGCCCCAGCATTTT
CASSGQISNQPQHF
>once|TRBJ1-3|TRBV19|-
TGTGCCAGTAGTATCGACGCGTTGAACACCATATATTTT
CASSIDALNTIYF
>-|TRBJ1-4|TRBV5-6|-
TGTGCCAGCAGCCCTATTCACGAGGGTGATAATGAAAAACTGTTTTTT
CASSPIHEGDNEKLFF
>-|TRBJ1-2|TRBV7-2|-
TGTGCCAGCAGCCAATTCGCCGCCGGGGGTGGCTACACCTTC
CASSQFAAGGGYTF
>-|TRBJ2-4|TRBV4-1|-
TGCGCCAGCAGCCTAGCGCGGGATAAGAAAAACATTCAGTACTTC
CASSLARDKKNIQYF
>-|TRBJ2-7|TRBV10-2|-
TGCGCCAGCCGCGACGAATATCCGGACGAGCAGTACTTC
CASRDEYPDEQYF
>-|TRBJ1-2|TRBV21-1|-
TGTGCCAGCAGCAAAGGGACAGGGGTCCCCTATGGCTACACCTTC
CASSKGTGVPYGYTF
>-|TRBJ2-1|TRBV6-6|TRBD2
TGTGCCAGCAGTTTAAAGACTAGCGGGGGGGAAGGTGAGCAGTTCTTC
CASSLKTSGGEGEQFF
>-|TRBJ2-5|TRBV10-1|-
TGCGCCAGCAGTGGAGGGTACGGTGCGGGCCAAGAGACCCAGTACTTC
CASSGGYGAGQETQYF
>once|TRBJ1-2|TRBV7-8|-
TGTGCCAGCAGCTATACAATTAACTATGGCTACACCTTC
CASSYTINYGYTF
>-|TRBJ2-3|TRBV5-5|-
TGTGCCAGCAGCCGGACTCTAGGGGATGGGCCTCTGCATACGCAGTATTTT
CASSRTLGDGPLHTQYF
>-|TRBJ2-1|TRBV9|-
TGTGCCAGCAGCGTAGGCGGGAACTCCTACAATGAGCAGTTCTTC
CASSVGGNSYNEQFF
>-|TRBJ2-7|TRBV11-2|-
TGTGCCAGCAGCAAACCACCGGGAAAAGGGCCCTACGAGCAGTACTTC
CASSKPPGKGPYEQYF
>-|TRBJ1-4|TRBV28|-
TGTGCCAGCAGTAGCCGCGCCCTTAATGAAAAACTGTTTTTT
CASSSRALNEKLFF
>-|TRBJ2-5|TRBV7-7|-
TGTGCCAGCAGCTTAGCGGGAGTTCCATGGGAGACCCAGTACTTC
CASSLAGVPWETQYF